These T cell receptor beta chains were read from a single sample in a study of graft-versus-host responses after intestinal transplantation. Antigens of these TCRs are unknown. TCRdb's copy holds only in-frame clones and misses some; the assay was immunoSEQ multiplex PCR. The repertoire holds fewer than 95,000 clones, around 93% seen once, with around 0.38% in the top ten. Sequences were derived from unstimulated CD8+ T cells sorted from spleen or lymph node cells, sampled before transplant. Every receptor here comes from a human donor who was the organ donor for an intestinal transplant. CDR3s include the opening cysteine and the closing phenylalanine or tryptophan. D genes are given only for firm matches.

CDR3 | D | J | V
CASSLQGHSSYEQYF | - | TRBJ2-7 | TRBV7-8
CSVLDPLGGAYGYTF | - | TRBJ1-2 | TRBV29-1
CAGAGSYGYTF | - | TRBJ1-2 | TRBV19
CASSRGPTEAFF | TRBD1 | TRBJ1-1 | TRBV19
CASSLSAGNSNQPQHF | - | TRBJ1-5 | TRBV27
CASSLVAGDTDTQYF | TRBD2 | TRBJ2-3 | TRBV7-9
CASSTGGDQPQHF | TRBD1 | TRBJ1-5 | TRBV9
CASSRTSGGVYNEQFF | TRBD2 | TRBJ2-1 | TRBV2
CASSQAGVGGRTNNYGYTF | - | TRBJ1-2 | TRBV4-1
CATSGISGNTIYF | - | TRBJ1-3 | TRBV19
CASSLRSSYNEQFF | - | TRBJ2-1 | TRBV11-1
CASSQDRTGANTEAFF | TRBD1 | TRBJ1-1 | TRBV4-1
CASSQGRSYEQYF | - | TRBJ2-7 | TRBV4-3
CASSMAATSYEQYF | - | TRBJ2-7 | TRBV19
CSVYGTGNTEAFF | TRBD1 | TRBJ1-1 | TRBV29-1
CACTYGTGNYEQYF | TRBD1 | TRBJ2-7 | TRBV2
CASSRPGFAQAFF | - | TRBJ1-1 | TRBV9
CATSRKGVGTDTQYF | - | TRBJ2-3 | TRBV15
CASSRREDTGELFF | - | TRBJ2-2 | TRBV7-8
CASSLNRAYEQYF | - | TRBJ2-7 | TRBV5-8
CASSFSIGAREYEQFF | - | TRBJ2-1 | TRBV27
CASSWTGGNEQYF | TRBD1 | TRBJ2-7 | TRBV19
CASSSSRDRGYGYTF | TRBD1 | TRBJ1-2 | TRBV7-9
CASSIQGQETQYF | - | TRBJ2-5 | TRBV19
CASSLSRGINEQFF | TRBD1 | TRBJ2-1 | TRBV27
CASSAYGGSSTDTQYF | TRBD2 | TRBJ2-3 | TRBV9
CASSSGLSKNIQYF | - | TRBJ2-4 | TRBV7-9
CATSPDRNSYEQYF | - | TRBJ2-7 | TRBV15
CASSYTYRGAGYGYTF | TRBD1 | TRBJ1-2 | TRBV7-2
CASRPTGYEQYF | - | TRBJ2-7 | TRBV6-1
CASSYSATRGTEAFF | - | TRBJ1-1 | TRBV6-6
CSARRGEKLFF | - | TRBJ1-4 | TRBV20-1
CASSQGVAVDEQFF | - | TRBJ2-1 | TRBV4-2
CASSLDRGPTEAFF | TRBD1 | TRBJ1-1 | TRBV7-9
CASGFGTGVSTEAFF | TRBD1 | TRBJ1-1 | TRBV12-5
CASSPWGQQETQYF | TRBD1 | TRBJ2-5 | TRBV14
CAWSALRDSSSYNSPLHF | TRBD1 | TRBJ1-6 | TRBV30
CASSMGDGSNQPQHF | - | TRBJ1-5 | TRBV19
CASIKTGPWGRGELFF | - | TRBJ2-2 | TRBV19
CASSFLGGDEKLFF | - | TRBJ1-4 | TRBV27
CASSRDRSYEQYF | TRBD1 | TRBJ2-7 | TRBV5-4